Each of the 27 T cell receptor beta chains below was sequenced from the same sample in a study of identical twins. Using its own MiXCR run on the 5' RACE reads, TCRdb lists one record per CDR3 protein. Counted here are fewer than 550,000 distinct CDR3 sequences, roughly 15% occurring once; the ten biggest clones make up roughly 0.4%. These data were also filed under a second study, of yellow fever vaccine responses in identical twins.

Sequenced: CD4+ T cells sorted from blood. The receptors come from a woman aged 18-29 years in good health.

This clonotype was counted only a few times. CDR3 region: CASSQGRYEQYV. The CDR3 coding sequence is TGTGCCAGCAGCCAGGGGAGATACGAGCAGTACGTC. V gene TRBV3-1 combines with J gene TRBJ2-7, with D tentatively TRBD2 (5 bases). Deletions cut 3 bases from V and 4 bases from J, with 7 bases between. The CDR3 consists of 12 residues. Germline V gene sequence: CDR1 LGHDT, CDR2 YNNKEL (reference sequence).

CDR3 sequence: CASSGLAGGPTYTDTQYF. CDR3 bases: TGTGCCAGCAGCGGACTAGCGGGAGGGCCCACCTACACAGATACGCAGTATTTT. The chain couples TRBV2 to TRBJ2-3; 15 bases match TRBD2. Losses at the gene ends were 6 bases for V and 2 bases for J; bases not matched to a gene: 9. This CDR3 spans 18 amino acids. The germline gives CDR1 SNHLY, CDR2 FYNNEI.

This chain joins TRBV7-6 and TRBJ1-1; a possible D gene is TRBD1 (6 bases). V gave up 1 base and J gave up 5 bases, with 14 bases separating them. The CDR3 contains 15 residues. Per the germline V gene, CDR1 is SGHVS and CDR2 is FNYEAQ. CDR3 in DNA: TGTGCCAGCAGCTTAGGTAGGGGGGCAACGACTGAAGCTTTCTTT. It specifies CASSLGRGATTEAFF.

The CDR3 sequence: CASSLTGGGGANVLTF. Written as DNA, the CDR3 is TGTGCCAGCAGCTTGACAGGGGGAGGAGGGGCCAACGTCCTGACTTTC. V is TRBV5-6 and J is TRBJ2-6; TRBD1 aligns across 8 bases. The germline V gene encodes CDR1 SGHDT and CDR2 YYEEEE. The CDR3 is made up of 16 amino acids. The junction had 4 bases not matched to a gene; V was cut back by 1 base and J by 4 bases.

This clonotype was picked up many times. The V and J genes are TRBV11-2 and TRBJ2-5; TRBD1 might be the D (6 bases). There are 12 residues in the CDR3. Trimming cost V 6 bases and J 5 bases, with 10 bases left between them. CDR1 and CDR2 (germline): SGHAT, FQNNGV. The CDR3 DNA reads TGTGCCAGCAGTCGAAGGGGGGAGACCCAGTACTTC. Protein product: CASSRRGETQYF.

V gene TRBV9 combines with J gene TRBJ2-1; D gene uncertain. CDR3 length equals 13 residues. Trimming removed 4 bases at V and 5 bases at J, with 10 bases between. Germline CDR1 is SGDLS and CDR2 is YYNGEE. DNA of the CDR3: TGTGCCAGCAGCCCTCTCCCCAACAATGAGCAGTTCTTC. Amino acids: CASSPLPNNEQFF.

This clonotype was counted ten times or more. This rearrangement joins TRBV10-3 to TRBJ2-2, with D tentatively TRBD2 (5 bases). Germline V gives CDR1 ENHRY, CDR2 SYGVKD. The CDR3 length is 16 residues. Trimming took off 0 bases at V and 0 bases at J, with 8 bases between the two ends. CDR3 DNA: TGTGCCATCAGTGAGTCGACTAACCCGAACACCGGGGAGCTGTTTTTT. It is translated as CAISESTNPNTGELFF.

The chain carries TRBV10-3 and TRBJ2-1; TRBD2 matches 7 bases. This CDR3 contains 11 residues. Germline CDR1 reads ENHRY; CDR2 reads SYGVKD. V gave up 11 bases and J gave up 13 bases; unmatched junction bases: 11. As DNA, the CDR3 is TGTGCCGTAGGCCAAGGGACTACTCAGTTCTTC. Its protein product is CAVGQGTTQFF.

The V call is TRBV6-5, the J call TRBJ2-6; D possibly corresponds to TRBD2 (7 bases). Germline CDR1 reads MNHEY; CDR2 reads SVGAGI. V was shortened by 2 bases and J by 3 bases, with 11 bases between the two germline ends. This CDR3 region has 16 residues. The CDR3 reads CASSYGGGNGANVLTF. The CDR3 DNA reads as TGTGCCAGCAGTTACGGGGGGGGCAATGGGGCCAACGTCCTGACTTTC.

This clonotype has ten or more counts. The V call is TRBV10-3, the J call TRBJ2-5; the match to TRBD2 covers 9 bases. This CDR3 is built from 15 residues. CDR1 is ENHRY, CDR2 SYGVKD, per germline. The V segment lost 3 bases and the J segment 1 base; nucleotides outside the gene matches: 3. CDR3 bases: TGTGCCATCAGTGAAGGTAGCGGGGGCCAAGAGACCCAGTACTTC. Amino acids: CAISEGSGGQETQYF.

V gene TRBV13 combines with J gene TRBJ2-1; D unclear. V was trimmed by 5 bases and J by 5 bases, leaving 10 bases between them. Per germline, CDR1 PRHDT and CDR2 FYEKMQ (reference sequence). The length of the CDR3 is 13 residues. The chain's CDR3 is CASSLTQNNEQFF. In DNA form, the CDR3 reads TGTGCCAGCAGCCTGACACAAAACAATGAGCAGTTCTTC.

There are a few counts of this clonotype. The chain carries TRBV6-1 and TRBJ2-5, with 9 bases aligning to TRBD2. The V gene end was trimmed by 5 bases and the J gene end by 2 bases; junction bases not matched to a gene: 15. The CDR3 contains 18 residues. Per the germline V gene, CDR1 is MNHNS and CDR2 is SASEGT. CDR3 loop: CASSTPAGGRALQETQYF. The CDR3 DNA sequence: TGTGCCAGCAGTACCCCTGCGGGCGGGAGGGCCTTACAAGAGACCCAGTACTTC.

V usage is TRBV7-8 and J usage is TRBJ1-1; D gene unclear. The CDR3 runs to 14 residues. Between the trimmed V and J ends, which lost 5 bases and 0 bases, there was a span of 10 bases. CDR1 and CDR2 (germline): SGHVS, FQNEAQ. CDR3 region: CASSVRSVNTEAFF. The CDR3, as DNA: TGTGCCAGCAGCGTAAGAAGCGTGAACACTGAAGCTTTCTTT.

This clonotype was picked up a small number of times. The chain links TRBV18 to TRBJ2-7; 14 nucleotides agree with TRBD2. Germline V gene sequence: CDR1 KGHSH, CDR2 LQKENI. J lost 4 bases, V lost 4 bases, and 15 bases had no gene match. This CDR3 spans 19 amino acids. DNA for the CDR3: TGTGCCAGCTCACGGGGATCAAGACTAGCGGGAGGGCTATCATACGAGCAGTACTTC. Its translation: CASSRGSRLAGGLSYEQYF.

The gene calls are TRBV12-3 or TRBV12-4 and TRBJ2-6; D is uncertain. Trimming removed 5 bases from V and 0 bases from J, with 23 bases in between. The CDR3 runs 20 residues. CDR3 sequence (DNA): TGTGCCAGCAGTAAAACGGGCTCAGGAACTGTCCTCTCTGGGGCCAACGTCCTGACTTTC. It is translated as CASSKTGSGTVLSGANVLTF.

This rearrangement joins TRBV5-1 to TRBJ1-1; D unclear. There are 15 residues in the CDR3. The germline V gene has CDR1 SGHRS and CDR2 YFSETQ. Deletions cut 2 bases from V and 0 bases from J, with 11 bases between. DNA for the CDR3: TGCGCCAGCAGCTTAGGTGACACTATGAACACTGAAGCTTTCTTT. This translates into CASSLGDTMNTEAFF.

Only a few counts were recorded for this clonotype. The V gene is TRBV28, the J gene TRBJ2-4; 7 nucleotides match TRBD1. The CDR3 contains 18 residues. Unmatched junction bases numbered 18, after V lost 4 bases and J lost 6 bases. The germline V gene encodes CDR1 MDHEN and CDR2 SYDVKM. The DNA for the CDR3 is TGTGCCAGCAGTTCATATTTAATAGGGGGCCGGGGCACAAACATTCAGTACTTC. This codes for CASSSYLIGGRGTNIQYF.

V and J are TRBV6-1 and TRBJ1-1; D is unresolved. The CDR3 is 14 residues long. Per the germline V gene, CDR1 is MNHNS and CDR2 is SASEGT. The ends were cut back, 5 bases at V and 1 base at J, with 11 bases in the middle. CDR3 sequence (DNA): TGTGCCAGCAGTCGTTCCGGGGAGAACACTGAAGCTTTCTTT. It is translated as CASSRSGENTEAFF.

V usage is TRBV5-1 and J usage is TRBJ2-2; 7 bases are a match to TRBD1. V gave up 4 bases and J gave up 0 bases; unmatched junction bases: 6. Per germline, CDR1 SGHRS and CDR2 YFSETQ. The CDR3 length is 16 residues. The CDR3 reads CASSPDRIPNTGELFF. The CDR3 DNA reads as TGCGCCAGCAGCCCGGACAGGATCCCGAACACCGGGGAGCTGTTTTTT.

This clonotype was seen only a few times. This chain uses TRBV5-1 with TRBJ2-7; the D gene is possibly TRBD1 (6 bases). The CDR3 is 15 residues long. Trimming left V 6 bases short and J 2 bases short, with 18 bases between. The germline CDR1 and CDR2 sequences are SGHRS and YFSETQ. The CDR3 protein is CASKTRQGLAYEQYF. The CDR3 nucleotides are TGCGCCAGCAAGACCCGGCAGGGGCTAGCCTACGAGCAGTACTTC.

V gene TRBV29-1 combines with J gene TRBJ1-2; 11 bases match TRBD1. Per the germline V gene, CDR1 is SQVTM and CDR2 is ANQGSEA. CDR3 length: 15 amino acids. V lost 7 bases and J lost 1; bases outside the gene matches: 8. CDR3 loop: CSGGAGTGGNYGYTF. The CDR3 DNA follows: TGCAGCGGCGGAGCCGGGACAGGGGGTAACTATGGCTACACCTTC.

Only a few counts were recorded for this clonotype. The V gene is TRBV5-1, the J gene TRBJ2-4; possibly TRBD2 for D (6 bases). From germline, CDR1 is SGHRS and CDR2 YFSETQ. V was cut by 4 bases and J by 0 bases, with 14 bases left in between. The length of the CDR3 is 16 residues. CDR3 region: CASSVGTPLAKNIQYF. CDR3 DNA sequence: TGCGCCAGCAGCGTCGGGACTCCTCTAGCCAAAAACATTCAGTACTTC.

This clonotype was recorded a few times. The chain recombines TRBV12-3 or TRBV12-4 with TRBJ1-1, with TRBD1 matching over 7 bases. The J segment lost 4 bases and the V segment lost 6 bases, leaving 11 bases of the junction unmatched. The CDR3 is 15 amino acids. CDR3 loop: CASSPPRGSGTEAFF. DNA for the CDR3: TGTGCCAGCAGCCCACCCAGGGGGAGTGGCACTGAAGCTTTCTTT.

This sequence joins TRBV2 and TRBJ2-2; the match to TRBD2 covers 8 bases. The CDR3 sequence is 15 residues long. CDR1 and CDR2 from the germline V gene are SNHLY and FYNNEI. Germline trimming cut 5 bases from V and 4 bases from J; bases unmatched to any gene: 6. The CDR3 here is CASSRSGSGTGELFF. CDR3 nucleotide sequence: TGTGCCAGCAGTCGAAGCGGGAGTGGCACCGGGGAGCTGTTTTTT.

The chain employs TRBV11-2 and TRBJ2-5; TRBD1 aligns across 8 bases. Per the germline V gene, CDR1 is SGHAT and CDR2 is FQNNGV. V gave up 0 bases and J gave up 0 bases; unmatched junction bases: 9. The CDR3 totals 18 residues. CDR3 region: CASSLERTGKGYQETQYF. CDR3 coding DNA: TGTGCCAGCAGCTTAGAGAGGACAGGGAAGGGATACCAAGAGACCCAGTACTTC.

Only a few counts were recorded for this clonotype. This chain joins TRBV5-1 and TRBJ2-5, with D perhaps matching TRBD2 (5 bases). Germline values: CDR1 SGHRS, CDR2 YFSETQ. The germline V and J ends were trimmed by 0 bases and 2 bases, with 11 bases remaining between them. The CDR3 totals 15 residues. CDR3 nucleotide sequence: TGCGCCAGCAGCTTGGGACTAAACCAGCAAGAGACCCAGTACTTC. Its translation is CASSLGLNQQETQYF.

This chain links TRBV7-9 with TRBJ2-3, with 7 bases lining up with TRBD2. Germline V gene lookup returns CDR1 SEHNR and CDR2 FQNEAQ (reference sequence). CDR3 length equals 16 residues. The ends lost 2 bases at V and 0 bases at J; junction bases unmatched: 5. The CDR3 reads CASSLSGTTSTDTQYF. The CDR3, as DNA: TGTGCCAGCAGCTTATCGGGGACTACGAGCACAGATACGCAGTATTTT.